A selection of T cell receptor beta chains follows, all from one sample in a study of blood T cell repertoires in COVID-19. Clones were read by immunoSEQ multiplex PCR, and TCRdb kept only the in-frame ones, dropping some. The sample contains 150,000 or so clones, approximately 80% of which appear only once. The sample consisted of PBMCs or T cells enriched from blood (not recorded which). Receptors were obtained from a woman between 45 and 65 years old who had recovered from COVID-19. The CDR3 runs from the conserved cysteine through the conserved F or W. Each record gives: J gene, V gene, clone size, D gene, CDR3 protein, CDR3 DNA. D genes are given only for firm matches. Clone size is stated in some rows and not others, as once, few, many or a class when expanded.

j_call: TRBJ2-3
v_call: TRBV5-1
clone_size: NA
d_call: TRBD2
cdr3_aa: CASSERGTSDTQYF
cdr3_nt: TGCGCCAGCAGTGAGCGGGGAACCTCAGATACGCAGTATTTT

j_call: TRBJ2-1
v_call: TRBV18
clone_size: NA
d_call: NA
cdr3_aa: CASTTSTGKGEQFF
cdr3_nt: TGTGCCAGCACAACCTCTACAGGGAAAGGTGAGCAGTTCTTC

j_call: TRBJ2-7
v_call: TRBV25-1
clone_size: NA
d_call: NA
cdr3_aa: CASAVQNGGAEQYF
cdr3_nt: TGTGCCAGCGCGGTCCAAAATGGCGGCGCCGAGCAGTACTTC

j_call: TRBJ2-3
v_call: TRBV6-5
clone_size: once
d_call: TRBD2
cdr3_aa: CASGRGRADTQYF
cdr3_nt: TGTGCCAGCGGGCGGGGGAGGGCAGATACGCAGTATTTT

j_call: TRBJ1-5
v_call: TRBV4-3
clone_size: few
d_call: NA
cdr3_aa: CASSLTWGQDSNQPQHF
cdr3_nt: TGCGCCAGCAGCCTTACCTGGGGACAAGATAGCAATCAGCCCCAGCATTTT

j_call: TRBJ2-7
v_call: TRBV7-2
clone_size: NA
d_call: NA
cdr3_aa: CASTSSIPQASYEQYF
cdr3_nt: TGTGCCAGCACCTCCTCGATCCCCCAAGCATCCTACGAGCAGTACTTC

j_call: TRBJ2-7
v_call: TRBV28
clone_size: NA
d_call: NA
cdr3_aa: CASSLTVYEQYF
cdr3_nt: TGTGCCAGCAGCCTGACAGTCTACGAGCAGTACTTC

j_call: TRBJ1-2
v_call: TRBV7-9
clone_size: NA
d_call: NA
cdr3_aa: CASSFTGQRVAGGYTF
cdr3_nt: TGTGCCAGCAGCTTTACAGGACAGCGAGTAGCAGGCGGCTACACCTTC

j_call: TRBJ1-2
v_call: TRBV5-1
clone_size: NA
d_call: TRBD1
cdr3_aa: CASSPTGQAYGYTF
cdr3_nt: TGCGCCAGCAGCCCGACGGGACAGGCGTATGGCTACACCTTC

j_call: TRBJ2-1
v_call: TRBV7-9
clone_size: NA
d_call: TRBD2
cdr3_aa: CASSPRLAGGYNEQFF
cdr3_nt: TGTGCCAGCAGCCCCCGACTAGCGGGGGGCTACAATGAGCAGTTCTTC

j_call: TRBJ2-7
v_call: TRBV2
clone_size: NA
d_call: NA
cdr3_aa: CASSEALPGTYAYEQYF
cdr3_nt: TGTGCCAGCAGTGAAGCGTTACCCGGGACATACGCCTACGAGCAGTACTTC

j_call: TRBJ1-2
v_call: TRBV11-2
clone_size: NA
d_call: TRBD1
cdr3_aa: CASKDRGAGYGYTF
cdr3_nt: TGTGCCAGCAAAGACAGGGGAGCAGGCTATGGCTACACCTTC

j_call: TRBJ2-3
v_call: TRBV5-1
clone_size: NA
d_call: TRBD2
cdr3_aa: CASSRGTSGSTDTQYF
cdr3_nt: TGCGCCAGCAGCCGCGGGACTAGCGGGAGCACAGATACGCAGTATTTT

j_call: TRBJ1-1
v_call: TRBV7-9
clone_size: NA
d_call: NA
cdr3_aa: CASSFGPPPSEAFF
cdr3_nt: TGTGCCAGCAGCTTTGGGCCGCCCCCGTCTGAAGCTTTCTTT

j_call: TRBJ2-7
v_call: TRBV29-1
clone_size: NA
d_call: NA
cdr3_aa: CSVEDIGSSYEQYF
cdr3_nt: TGCAGCGTTGAAGATATCGGGAGCTCCTACGAGCAGTACTTC

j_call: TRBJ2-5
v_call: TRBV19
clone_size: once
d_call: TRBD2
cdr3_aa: CASSLGTNQETQYF
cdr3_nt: TGTGCCAGTAGTTTGGGGACTAACCAAGAGACCCAGTACTTC

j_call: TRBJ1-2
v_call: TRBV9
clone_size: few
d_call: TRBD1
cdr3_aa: CASSARGQGMWYGYTF
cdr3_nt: TGTGCCAGCAGCGCCAGGGGACAGGGGATGTGGTATGGCTACACCTTC

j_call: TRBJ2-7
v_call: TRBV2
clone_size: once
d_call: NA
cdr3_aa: CASRADSRGEQYF
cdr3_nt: TGTGCCAGCAGGGCGGACTCTCGAGGGGAGCAGTACTTC

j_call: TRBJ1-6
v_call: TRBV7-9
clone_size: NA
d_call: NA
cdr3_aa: CASSLDPSPLHF
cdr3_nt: TGTGCCAGCAGCTTAGATCCGTCACCCCTCCACTTT

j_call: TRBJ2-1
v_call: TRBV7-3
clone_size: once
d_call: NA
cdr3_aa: CASSLASYNEQFF
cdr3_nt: TGTGCCAGCAGCTTAGCGTCATACAATGAGCAGTTCTTC

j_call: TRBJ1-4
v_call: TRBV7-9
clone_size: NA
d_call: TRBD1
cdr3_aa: CASNTLTGGGKLFF
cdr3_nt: TGTGCCAGCAACACACTAACAGGGGGAGGAAAACTGTTTTTT

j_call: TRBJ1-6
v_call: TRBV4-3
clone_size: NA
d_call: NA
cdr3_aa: CASSPGQFTASPLHF
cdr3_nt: TGCGCCAGCAGCCCTGGACAGTTTACAGCTTCACCCCTCCACTTT

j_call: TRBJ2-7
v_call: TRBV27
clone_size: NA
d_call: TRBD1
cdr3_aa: CASSLIGQGAYYEQYF
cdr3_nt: TGTGCCAGCAGTCTGATCGGACAGGGGGCGTATTACGAGCAGTACTTC

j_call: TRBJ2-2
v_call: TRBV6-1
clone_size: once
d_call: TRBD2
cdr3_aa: CASSEQVVAGAGELFF
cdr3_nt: TGTGCCAGCAGTGAACAGGTGGTAGCGGGAGCCGGGGAGCTGTTTTTT

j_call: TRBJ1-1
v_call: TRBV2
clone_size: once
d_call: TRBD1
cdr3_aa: CASKGQGNTEAFF
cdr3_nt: TGTGCCAGCAAGGGACAGGGGAACACTGAAGCTTTCTTT

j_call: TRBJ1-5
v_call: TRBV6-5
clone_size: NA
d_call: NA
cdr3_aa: CASWGAGGNQPQHF
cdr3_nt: TGTGCCAGCTGGGGGGCGGGGGGCAATCAGCCCCAGCATTTT

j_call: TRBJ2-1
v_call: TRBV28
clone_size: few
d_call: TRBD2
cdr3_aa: CASLRTSGWDNEQFF
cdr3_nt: TGTGCCAGCCTCAGGACTAGCGGGTGGGACAATGAGCAGTTCTTC

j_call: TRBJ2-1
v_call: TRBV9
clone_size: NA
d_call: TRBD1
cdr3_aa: CASSVQGQGYNEQFF
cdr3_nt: TGTGCCAGCAGCGTCCAGGGACAGGGATACAATGAGCAGTTCTTC

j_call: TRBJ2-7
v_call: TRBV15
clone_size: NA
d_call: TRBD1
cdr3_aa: CATSTSDRGLSYEQYF
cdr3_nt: TGTGCCACCAGCACCTCTGACAGGGGGCTGTCCTACGAGCAGTACTTC

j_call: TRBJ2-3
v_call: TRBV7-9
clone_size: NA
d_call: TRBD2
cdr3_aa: CASSPGTSGTPDTQYF
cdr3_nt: TGTGCCAGCAGCCCGGGGACTAGCGGGACACCCGATACGCAGTATTTT

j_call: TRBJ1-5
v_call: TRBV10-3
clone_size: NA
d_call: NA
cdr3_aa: CAISEGRGSGQPQHF
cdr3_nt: TGTGCCATCAGTGAGGGGAGAGGGAGCGGTCAGCCCCAGCATTTT

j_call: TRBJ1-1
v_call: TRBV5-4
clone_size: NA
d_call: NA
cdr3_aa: CASSPTGNTEAFF
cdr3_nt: TGTGCCAGCAGCCCAACAGGGAACACTGAAGCTTTCTTT

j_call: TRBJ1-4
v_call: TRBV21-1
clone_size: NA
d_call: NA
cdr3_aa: CASSKLFRKLFF
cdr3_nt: TGTGCCAGCAGCAAATTGTTTAGAAAACTGTTTTTT

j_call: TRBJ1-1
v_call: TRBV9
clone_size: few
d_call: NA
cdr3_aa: CASSGASTEAFF
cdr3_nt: TGTGCCAGCAGCGGGGCGAGCACTGAAGCTTTCTTT

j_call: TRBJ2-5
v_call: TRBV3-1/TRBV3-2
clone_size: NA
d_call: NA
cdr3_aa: CASSQTRGGTQYF
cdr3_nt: TGTGCCAGCAGCCAAACCCGGGGAGGGACCCAGTACTTC

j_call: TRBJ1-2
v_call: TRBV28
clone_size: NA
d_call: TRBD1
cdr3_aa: CASSTPRQGDNYGYTF
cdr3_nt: TGTGCCAGCAGTACCCCAAGACAGGGGGATAACTATGGCTACACCTTC

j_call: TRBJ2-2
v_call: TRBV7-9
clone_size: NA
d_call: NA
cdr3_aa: CASRLGSQGPGELFF
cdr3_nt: TGTGCCAGCAGACTGGGGTCGCAGGGTCCCGGGGAGCTGTTTTTT

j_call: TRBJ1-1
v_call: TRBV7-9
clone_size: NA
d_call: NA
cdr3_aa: CASSFTAQAEAFF
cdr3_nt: TGTGCCAGCAGCTTTACGGCCCAGGCTGAAGCTTTCTTT

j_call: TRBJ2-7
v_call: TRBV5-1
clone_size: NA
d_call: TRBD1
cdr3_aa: CASSRGTGVNEQYF
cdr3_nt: TGCGCCAGCAGCAGGGGGACAGGGGTAAACGAGCAGTACTTC

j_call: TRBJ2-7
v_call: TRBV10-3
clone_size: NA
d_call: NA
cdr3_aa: CATGRGDEQYF
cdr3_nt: TGTGCCACCGGACGGGGTGACGAGCAGTACTTC

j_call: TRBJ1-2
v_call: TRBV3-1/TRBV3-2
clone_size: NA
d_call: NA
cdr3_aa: CASSQWRGSYGYTF
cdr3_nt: TGTGCCAGCAGCCAATGGAGGGGTAGTTATGGCTACACCTTC

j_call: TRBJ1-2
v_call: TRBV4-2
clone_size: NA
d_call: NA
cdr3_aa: CASSQGQEANYGYTF
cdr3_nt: TGTGCCAGCAGCCAAGGACAGGAAGCTAACTATGGCTACACCTTC

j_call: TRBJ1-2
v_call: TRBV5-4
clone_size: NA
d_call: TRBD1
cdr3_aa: CASSFVGQRGYTF
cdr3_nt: TGTGCCAGCAGCTTTGTGGGACAGAGGGGCTACACCTTC

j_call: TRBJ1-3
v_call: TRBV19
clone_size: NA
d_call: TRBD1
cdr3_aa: CASSIYSLQGASGNTIYF
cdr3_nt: TGTGCCAGTAGTATATACTCCCTACAGGGGGCCTCTGGAAACACCATATATTTT

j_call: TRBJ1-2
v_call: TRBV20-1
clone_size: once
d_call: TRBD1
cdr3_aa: CSAPDRDYTF
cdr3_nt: TGCAGTGCCCCAGACAGGGACTACACCTTC

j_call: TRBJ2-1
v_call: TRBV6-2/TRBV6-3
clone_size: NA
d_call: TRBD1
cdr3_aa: CASSETGTGIKNEQFF
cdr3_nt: TGTGCCAGCAGTGAGACCGGGACAGGGATCAAAAATGAGCAGTTCTTC

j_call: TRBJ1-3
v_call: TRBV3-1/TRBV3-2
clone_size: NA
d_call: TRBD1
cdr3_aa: CASSQVGQGNTIYF
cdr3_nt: TGTGCCAGCAGCCAAGTGGGACAGGGCAACACCATATATTTT

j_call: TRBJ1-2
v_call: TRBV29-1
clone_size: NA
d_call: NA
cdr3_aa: CSASPRGSYGYTF
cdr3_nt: TGCAGCGCAAGTCCCAGGGGCTCCTATGGCTACACCTTC